A selection of T cell receptor beta chains follows, all from one sample in a study of neurological immune-mediated disorders. TCRdb re-analysed the 5' RACE reads in MiXCR, keeping a single row per CDR3 protein. The sample has around 31,000 distinct CDR3 sequences; about 4% are singletons. The sample taken for sequencing was CD4+ T cells from blood. The receptor source for this set is a woman aged 40 to 50 in good health. Each CDR3 is given with its conserved first and last residue. The D gene is left open where the match is weak. For some rows the clone size is stated as once, few or many, or as a class when expanded; others skip it.

>NA|TRBV12-3/TRBV12-4|many|TRBJ2-1
CASSFAGAQFF
TGTGCCAGCAGTTTTGCGGGGGCGCAGTTCTTC
>NA|TRBV20-1|many|TRBJ1-1
CSARQTHEAFF
TGCAGTGCTAGGCAGACCCACGAAGCTTTCTTT
>TRBD1|TRBV20-1|many|TRBJ1-1
CSARTGGNTEAFF
TGCAGTGCTCGGACAGGGGGAAACACTGAAGCTTTCTTT
>NA|TRBV20-1|many|TRBJ1-4
CSASWEGTNEKLFF
TGCAGTGCTAGTTGGGAAGGAACTAATGAAAAACTGTTTTTT
>NA|TRBV5-1|many|TRBJ2-2
CASSYRVTGELFF
TGCGCCAGCAGCTACAGAGTCACCGGGGAGCTGTTTTTT
>NA|TRBV4-2|many|TRBJ2-2
CASSQADGDTGELFF
TGTGCCAGCAGCCAAGCGGACGGAGACACCGGGGAGCTGTTTTTT
>NA|TRBV7-2|many|TRBJ2-3
CASSLRSTWEDTQYF
TGTGCCAGCAGCTTAAGGAGCACCTGGGAAGATACGCAGTATTTT
>TRBD2|TRBV20-1|many|TRBJ2-1
CSARDWASGSLAEQFF
TGCAGTGCTAGAGATTGGGCTAGCGGGAGTCTTGCTGAGCAGTTCTTC
>NA|TRBV5-1|many|TRBJ2-3
CASSLNNGLRGRYADTQYF
TGCGCCAGCAGCTTGAATAACGGTCTTAGGGGGAGATATGCAGATACGCAGTATTTT
>NA|TRBV5-1|few|TRBJ2-5
CASSLTGGAETQYF
TGCGCCAGCAGCTTGACAGGGGGGGCAGAGACCCAGTACTTC
>NA|TRBV6-2/TRBV6-3|many|TRBJ2-4
CASSYTTVWYIQYF
TGTGCCAGCAGTTACACCACAGTTTGGTACATTCAGTACTTC
>NA|TRBV7-6|NA|TRBJ2-1
CASSPRIGGREYNEQFF
TGTGCCAGCAGCCCCCGAATTGGGGGCAGGGAATACAATGAGCAGTTCTTC
>TRBD1|TRBV5-1|many|TRBJ2-1
CASRIGTGNEQFF
TGCGCCAGCAGAATCGGGACAGGGAATGAGCAGTTCTTC
>NA|TRBV15|many|TRBJ2-5
CATSRDPGSGETQYF
TGTGCCACCAGCAGAGATCCCGGATCTGGAGAGACCCAGTACTTC
>TRBD2|TRBV11-2|NA|TRBJ2-7
CASVRTVAGSASYEQYF
TGTGCCAGCGTCCGAACCGTAGCGGGTTCAGCCTCCTACGAGCAGTACTTC
>NA|TRBV5-1|many|TRBJ2-5
CASSLGGVPQETQYF
TGCGCCAGCAGCTTGGGGGGGGTTCCCCAAGAGACCCAGTACTTC
>NA|TRBV7-9|many|TRBJ2-5
CASSFRVGAQYF
TGTGCCAGCAGCTTCAGGGTTGGGGCCCAGTACTTC
>TRBD2|TRBV10-1|many|TRBJ2-3
CASSPEAGKDTQYF
TGCGCCAGCAGCCCAGAAGCGGGGAAGGATACGCAGTATTTT
>NA|TRBV7-6|many|TRBJ1-1
CASSLGVLPSAEAFF
TGTGCCAGCAGCTTAGGGGTTCTCCCTTCGGCTGAAGCTTTCTTT
>NA|TRBV5-1|many|TRBJ2-7
CASSFGFSYEQYF
TGCGCCAGCAGCTTCGGGTTCTCCTACGAGCAGTACTTC
>NA|TRBV6-1|many|TRBJ2-7
CASSENRVHEQYF
TGTGCCAGCAGTGAAAACAGGGTCCACGAGCAGTACTTC
>TRBD2|TRBV4-1|many|TRBJ2-4
CASSHSRGLAGLLRDIQYF
TGCGCCAGCAGCCATTCCCGCGGACTAGCGGGCCTACTACGGGACATTCAGTACTTC
>NA|TRBV4-2|many|TRBJ1-1
CASSRRLVETEAFF
TGTGCCAGCAGCCGCAGACTCGTGGAGACTGAAGCTTTCTTT
>NA|TRBV7-2|many|TRBJ2-1
CASIQTSGVYNEQFF
TGTGCCAGCATCCAAACCTCAGGGGTCTACAATGAGCAGTTCTTC
>TRBD1|TRBV20-1|many|TRBJ1-3
CSARDRTGGGNTIYF
TGCAGTGCTAGAGATCGGACAGGGGGCGGGAACACCATATATTTT
>NA|TRBV12-3/TRBV12-4|many|TRBJ1-1
CASSFRAQIEDTEAFF
TGTGCCAGCAGTTTCCGGGCCCAGATCGAGGACACTGAAGCTTTCTTT
>NA|TRBV14|many|TRBJ2-1
CASSRPQFNKQFF
TGTGCCAGCAGCCGACCTCAATTCAATAAGCAGTTCTTC
>TRBD2|TRBV13|many|TRBJ2-1
CASSYYSGALNEQFF
TGTGCCAGCAGCTACTATAGCGGGGCCCTCAATGAGCAGTTCTTC
>TRBD1|TRBV7-2|many|TRBJ2-7
CASRRAGTGPYEQYF
TGTGCCAGCAGACGTGCCGGGACAGGACCATACGAGCAGTACTTC
>TRBD1|TRBV7-9|many|TRBJ1-2
CASSLNNPGTGSGYTF
TGTGCCAGCAGCTTAAACAACCCCGGGACAGGTAGCGGCTACACCTTC
>NA|TRBV20-1|many|TRBJ1-5
CSASNWDPNQPQHF
TGCAGTGCTAGTAACTGGGATCCAAATCAGCCCCAGCATTTT
>TRBD1|TRBV16|many|TRBJ2-7
CASSQRGTGTYEQYF
TGTGCCAGCAGCCAAAGGGGGACAGGGACCTACGAGCAGTACTTC
>NA|TRBV14|medium-sized|TRBJ1-4
CASSPGVRNEKLFF
TGTGCCAGCAGCCCCGGTGTCAGAAATGAAAAACTGTTTTTT
>NA|TRBV5-1|many|TRBJ2-5
CASSPGGTVEETQYF
TGCGCCAGCAGCCCCGGGGGGACAGTAGAAGAGACCCAGTACTTC
>TRBD1|TRBV18|NA|TRBJ2-7
CASSPPGGQGFNYEQYF
TGTGCCAGCTCACCACCGGGGGGACAGGGGTTTAACTACGAGCAGTACTTC
>TRBD1|TRBV20-1|many|TRBJ1-2
CSASRDSNRGYTF
TGCAGTGCCTCACGGGACAGCAACCGTGGCTACACCTTC
>NA|TRBV14|many|TRBJ2-1
CASSQARQARIRINEQFF
TGTGCCAGCAGCCAAGCCAGACAGGCGAGGATCAGGATCAATGAGCAGTTCTTC
>TRBD1|TRBV13|many|TRBJ1-6
CASSPNPKFSGTGDNSPLHF
TGTGCCAGCAGCCCAAACCCGAAATTTAGCGGGACAGGGGACAATTCACCCCTCCACTTT
>NA|TRBV20-1|many|TRBJ1-1
CSARATDTEAFF
TGCAGTGCTAGGGCGACAGACACTGAAGCTTTCTTT
>NA|TRBV10-3|NA|TRBJ2-7
CAISDTAYEQYF
TGTGCCATCAGTGATACCGCCTACGAGCAGTACTTC
>NA|TRBV5-1|many|TRBJ2-1
CASWSLGANEQFF
TGCGCCAGCTGGTCCTTAGGGGCCAATGAGCAGTTCTTC
>TRBD1|TRBV5-6|many|TRBJ2-1
CASSFGDRVEGYNEQFF
TGTGCCAGCAGCTTCGGTGACAGGGTGGAAGGCTACAATGAGCAGTTCTTC
>NA|TRBV18|NA|TRBJ2-4
CASSLGSKNIQYF
TGTGCCAGCTCACTAGGGTCCAAAAACATTCAGTACTTC